The 16 T cell receptor beta chains below all came from one sample that was sequenced in a study of T cells in narcolepsy. Measured with immunoSEQ multiplex PCR; TCRdb has only the in-frame clones, and not every one. The sample lists 34,000 or so clones, 60% to 80% seen once, with approximately 3.6% in the top ten. Sample: memory (CD45RA-) CD4+ T cells from blood. Source of these receptors: a human donor in good health.

This clone has only a few counts. V and J are TRBV2 and TRBJ2-7; 7 bases are a match to TRBD2. CDR1 and CDR2 from the germline V gene are SNHLY and FYNNEI. Trimming at V came to 11 bases and at J to 3 bases, leaving 10 bases not matched to a gene. The CDR3 has 13 residues. CDR3 in amino acids: CAGQREGLYEQYF. CDR3 DNA sequence: TGTGCCGGGCAGCGGGAAGGCCTCTACGAGCAGTACTTC.

The genes are TRBV5-1 and TRBJ1-2; a possible D gene is TRBD1 (5 bases). Germline values: CDR1 SGHRS, CDR2 YFSETQ. The length of the CDR3 is 18 residues. The ends were cut back, 0 bases at V and 8 bases at J, with 26 bases in the middle. The CDR3 DNA reads as TGCGCCAGCAGCTTGGGGTCGGGACCTGGGCGGAATGGCCTAGGCTACACCTTC. It codes for CASSLGSGPGRNGLGYTF.

This rearrangement joins TRBV5-1 to TRBJ2-2; 8 bases are a match to TRBD1. Trimming cost V 4 bases and J 0 bases; bases outside gene matches: 5. This CDR3 spans 16 amino acids. CDR1 and CDR2 from the germline V gene are SGHRS and YFSETQ. CDR3 DNA sequence: TGCGCCAGCAGCCACCAGGGGGCATCGAACACCGGGGAGCTGTTTTTT. Amino acid sequence: CASSHQGASNTGELFF.

This rearrangement joins TRBV29-1 to TRBJ2-2; 9 bases map to TRBD2. The germline CDR1 and CDR2 sequences are SQVTM and ANQGSEA. Trimming removed 7 bases from V and 6 bases from J; junction bases left unmatched: 6. This CDR3 is 13 amino acids long. CDR3 nucleotides: TGCAGCGGGGGGACTAGCTTATCCGGGGAGCTGTTTTTT. Its translation is CSGGTSLSGELFF.

This chain joins TRBV9 and TRBJ1-1, with D possibly TRBD1 on 5 matching bases. Per germline, CDR1 SGDLS and CDR2 YYNGEE. V lost 1 base, J lost 1 base, and 20 bases lay in between. The CDR3 loop spans 18 amino acids. CDR3 in amino acids: CASSVSAGGATGNTEAFF. In DNA form, the CDR3 reads TGTGCCAGCAGCGTATCGGCTGGCGGGGCGACCGGGAACACTGAAGCTTTCTTT.

The rearrangement uses TRBV4-1 and TRBJ1-2; D might be TRBD1 (5 bases). Trimming removed 1 base at V and 0 bases at J, with 9 bases between. There are 15 residues in the CDR3. Germline CDR1 and CDR2: MGHRA and YSYEKL. The CDR3 loop reads CASSQGPGTNYGYTF. CDR3 nucleotides: TGCGCCAGCAGCCAAGGGCCAGGGACTAACTATGGCTACACCTTC.

J is TRBJ1-4 and V is TRBV11-3; no clear D. The germline V and J ends were trimmed by 0 bases and 8 bases, with 13 bases remaining between them. Germline V lookup: CDR1 SGHNT, CDR2 YENEEA. The CDR3 is 15 amino acids. The CDR3 DNA follows: TGTGCCAGCAGCTTAGATGGGAGGGCATTGGAAAAACTGTTTTTT. This gives the protein CASSLDGRALEKLFF.

This clone was picked up one time. The J gene is TRBJ2-5, the V gene TRBV14; no reliable D call. Germline V lookup: CDR1 SGHDN, CDR2 FVKESK. V lost 1 base to trimming and J lost 5 bases, with 14 bases between them. The CDR3 contains 15 residues. The CDR3, as DNA: TGTGCCAGCAGCCAAGTTACACGCCAGCGCGAGACCCAGTACTTC. It yields the protein CASSQVTRQRETQYF.

The V call is TRBV14, the J call TRBJ1-1, with D tentatively TRBD1 (5 bases). Germline CDR1 reads SGHDN; CDR2 reads FVKESK. Trimming took off 1 base at V and 8 bases at J, with 14 bases between the two ends. The CDR3 loop spans 14 amino acids. This chain's CDR3 is CASSQARGRQEAFF. The CDR3 DNA is TGTGCCAGCAGCCAAGCCCGGGGCAGGCAAGAAGCTTTCTTT.

This clone was counted a single time. This rearrangement joins TRBV27 to TRBJ2-7; 15 bases line up with TRBD2. Losses at the gene ends were 2 bases for V and 2 bases for J; bases not matched to a gene: 7. The CDR3 runs to 18 residues. Germline values: CDR1 MNHEY, CDR2 SMNVEV (reference sequence). CDR3 sequence (DNA): TGTGCCAGCAGTTTAAAGGGCCGGACTAGCGGGAGGGCCTACGAGCAGTACTTC. Translation: CASSLKGRTSGRAYEQYF.

Here the CDR3 reads CASSIGTANTEAFF. The CDR3 bases are TGTGCCAGCAGTATAGGGACAGCGAACACTGAAGCTTTCTTT. The V call is TRBV6-1, the J call TRBJ1-1; TRBD1 matches at 7 bases. This CDR3 has 14 amino acids. Trimming took 5 bases from V and 1 from J; bases not matched to a gene: 4. Per germline, CDR1 MNHNS and CDR2 SASEGT.

The rearrangement uses TRBV6-1 and TRBJ1-1; no reliable D call. Per germline, CDR1 MNHNS and CDR2 SASEGT. V lost 6 bases, J lost 11 bases, and 13 bases lay in between. This CDR3 contains 11 residues. This CDR3 reads CASSAGQVAFF. The DNA of the CDR3 is TGTGCCAGCAGCGCTGGGCAGGTGGCTTTCTTT.

The chain carries TRBV5-1 and TRBJ2-3; no clear D. Trimming removed 2 bases from V and 2 bases from J, with 12 bases in between. Germline V gene lookup returns CDR1 SGHRS and CDR2 YFSETQ. CDR3 length: 15 amino acids. The CDR3 bases are TGCGCCAGCAGCTTCAAGGGCGCGTTCACAGATACGCAGTATTTT. Translation: CASSFKGAFTDTQYF.

This clone is a singleton in its sample. V usage is TRBV15 and J usage is TRBJ2-5; D may be TRBD1 (5 bases). Between the trimmed V and J ends, which lost 8 bases and 4 bases, there was a span of 14 bases. CDR3 length: 13 residues. Looked up from germline, CDR1 is LNHNV and CDR2 is YYDKDF (reference sequence). The CDR3 loop is CATLRGFGETQYF. For the CDR3, the DNA is TGTGCCACCCTAAGGGGTTTTGGAGAGACCCAGTACTTC.

The chain links TRBV7-3 to TRBJ1-2; D not certain. Germline values: CDR1 SGHTA, CDR2 FQGTGA. V gave up 0 bases and J gave up 4 bases, with 9 bases separating them. The CDR3 length is 14 residues. CDR3 DNA: TGTGCCAGCAGCTTAACAGCTGGTCCCTATGGCTACACCTTC. Its protein product is CASSLTAGPYGYTF.

This chain joins TRBV7-2 and TRBJ2-7; 7 bases fit TRBD1. This CDR3 spans 14 amino acids. Trimming at V came to 5 bases and at J to 4 bases, leaving 8 bases not matched to a gene. Looked up from germline, CDR1 is SGHTA and CDR2 is FQGNSA. The CDR3 sequence: CASSPRQGLYEQYF. The CDR3 bases are TGTGCCAGCAGCCCAAGACAGGGCCTATACGAGCAGTACTTC.